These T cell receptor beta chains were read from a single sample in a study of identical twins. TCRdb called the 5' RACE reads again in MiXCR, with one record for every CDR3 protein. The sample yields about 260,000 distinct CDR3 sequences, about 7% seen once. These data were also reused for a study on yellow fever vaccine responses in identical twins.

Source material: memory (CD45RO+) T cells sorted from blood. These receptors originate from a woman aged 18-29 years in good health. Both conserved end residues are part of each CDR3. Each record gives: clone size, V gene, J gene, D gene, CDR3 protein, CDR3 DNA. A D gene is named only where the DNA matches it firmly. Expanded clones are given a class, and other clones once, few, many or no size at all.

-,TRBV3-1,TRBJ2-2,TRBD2,CASSSYSGGALGELFF,TGTGCCAGCAGCAGTTATAGCGGGGGGGCCCTCGGGGAGCTGTTTTTT
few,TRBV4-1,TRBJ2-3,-,CASSQDRGGGGDTQYF,TGCGCCAGCAGCCAAGATCGAGGGGGGGGAGGAGATACGCAGTATTTT
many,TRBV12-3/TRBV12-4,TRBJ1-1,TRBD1,CASSFDRGAFF,TGTGCCAGCAGTTTCGACAGGGGAGCTTTCTTT
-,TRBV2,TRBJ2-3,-,CASSELGGTDTQYF,TGTGCCAGCAGTGAGTTGGGGGGCACAGATACGCAGTATTTT
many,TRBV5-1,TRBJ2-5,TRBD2,CASSVIAGNIETQYF,TGCGCCAGCAGTGTAATAGCGGGAAATATAGAGACCCAGTACTTC
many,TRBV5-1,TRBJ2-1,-,CASSRDSPLYNEQFF,TGCGCCAGCAGCAGGGACTCGCCCCTCTACAATGAGCAGTTCTTC
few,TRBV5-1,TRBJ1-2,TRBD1,CASSLLGQVFYGYTF,TGCGCCAGCAGCCTACTTGGACAGGTCTTCTATGGCTACACCTTC
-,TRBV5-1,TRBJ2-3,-,CASSPSRAGDTQYF,TGCGCCAGCAGCCCCTCGCGCGCCGGCGATACGCAGTATTTT
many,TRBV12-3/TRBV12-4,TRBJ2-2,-,CASNRDGGELFF,TGTGCCAGCAACCGTGACGGCGGGGAGCTGTTTTTT
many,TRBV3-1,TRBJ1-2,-,CASSQGGTPGYGYTF,TGTGCCAGCAGCCAAGGCGGGACGCCTGGCTATGGCTACACCTTC
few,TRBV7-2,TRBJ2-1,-,CASSHLRGRGLYNEQFF,TGTGCCAGCAGCCACCTCAGAGGGCGGGGACTGTACAATGAGCAGTTCTTC
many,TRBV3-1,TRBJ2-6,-,CASSQAVRGVGANVLTF,TGTGCCAGCAGCCAAGCAGTGCGGGGAGTTGGGGCCAACGTCCTGACTTTC
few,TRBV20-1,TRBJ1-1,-,CSAPEGGRTEAFF,TGCAGTGCTCCAGAGGGGGGGCGCACTGAAGCTTTCTTT
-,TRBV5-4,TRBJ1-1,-,CASSLIQTNTEAFF,TGTGCCAGCAGCTTAATACAGACGAACACTGAAGCTTTCTTT
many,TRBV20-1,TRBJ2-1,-,CSARQVGGYNEQFF,TGCAGTGCTAGACAGGTGGGGGGCTACAATGAGCAGTTCTTC
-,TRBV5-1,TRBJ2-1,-,CASKSGTLSSYNEQFF,TGCGCCAGCAAATCCGGGACACTTAGCTCCTACAATGAGCAGTTCTTC
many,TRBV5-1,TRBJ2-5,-,CASRRAEQETQYF,TGCGCCAGCCGGAGGGCAGAACAAGAGACCCAGTACTTC
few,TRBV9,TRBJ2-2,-,CASSVLSGNTGELFF,TGTGCCAGCAGCGTACTGTCAGGGAACACCGGGGAGCTGTTTTTT
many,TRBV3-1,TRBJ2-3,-,CASSQDSSFYTDTQYF,TGTGCCAGCAGCCAAGACTCCTCATTTTACACAGATACGCAGTATTTT
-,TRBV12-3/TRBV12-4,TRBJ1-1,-,CGSSLTRDHF,TGTGGCAGCAGTTTAACCCGGGACCACTTT
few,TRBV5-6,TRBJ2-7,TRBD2,CASSPSPLAGFSYEQYF,TGTGCCAGCAGCCCCAGTCCCCTAGCGGGATTCTCCTACGAGCAGTACTTC
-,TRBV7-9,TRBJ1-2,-,CASSLTTLSNYGYTF,TGTGCCAGCAGCTTAACGACACTCTCTAACTATGGCTACACCTTC
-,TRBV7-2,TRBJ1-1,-,CASSLGSANTEAFF,TGTGCCAGCAGCTTAGGCTCGGCGAACACTGAAGCTTTCTTT
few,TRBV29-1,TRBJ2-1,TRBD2,CSVEAGGYSYNEQFF,TGCAGCGTTGAAGCGGGGGGGTACTCCTACAATGAGCAGTTCTTC
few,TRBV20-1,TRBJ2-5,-,CSAPPGRARKETQYF,TGCAGTGCGCCCCCTGGCAGGGCGAGGAAAGAGACCCAGTACTTC
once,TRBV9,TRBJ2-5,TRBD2,CASSVALAGGMETQYF,TGTGCCAGCAGCGTCGCCCTAGCGGGGGGGATGGAGACCCAGTACTTC
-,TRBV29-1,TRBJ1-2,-,CSVGGLVVELNYGYTF,TGCAGCGTTGGAGGGTTGGTAGTTGAGCTAAACTATGGCTACACCTTC
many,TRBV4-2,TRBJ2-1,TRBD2,CASSQDGLAGRSNEQFF,TGTGCCAGCAGCCAAGATGGCCTAGCGGGCCGGAGTAATGAGCAGTTCTTC
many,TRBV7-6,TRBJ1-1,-,CASSLEAYTEAFF,TGTGCCAGCAGCTTAGAAGCATACACTGAAGCTTTCTTT
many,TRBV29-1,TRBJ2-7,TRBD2,CSVEVGGSSYEQYF,TGCAGCGTTGAAGTGGGGGGGAGCTCCTACGAGCAGTACTTC
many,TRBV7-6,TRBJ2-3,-,CASSLAHSGGTDTQYF,TGTGCCAGCAGCTTAGCGCATTCAGGGGGCACAGATACGCAGTATTTT
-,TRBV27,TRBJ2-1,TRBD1,CASSSDRDSVNEQFF,TGTGCCAGCAGTTCCGACAGGGATTCTGTGAATGAGCAGTTCTTC
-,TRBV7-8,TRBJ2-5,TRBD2,CASSLKRTSGGAGETQYF,TGTGCCAGCAGCTTAAAGCGGACTAGCGGGGGGGCCGGGGAGACCCAGTACTTC
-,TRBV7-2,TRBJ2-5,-,CASSLRIAALQTQYF,TGTGCCAGCAGCTTGAGGATAGCGGCGCTGCAGACCCAGTACTTC
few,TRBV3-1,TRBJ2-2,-,CASSPSGFHTGELFF,TGTGCCAGCAGCCCCAGCGGGTTTCACACCGGGGAGCTGTTTTTT
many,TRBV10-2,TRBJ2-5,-,CASSYTGEETQYF,TGCGCCAGCAGCTACACTGGGGAAGAGACCCAGTACTTC
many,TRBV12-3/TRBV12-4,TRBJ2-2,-,CASTTNTGELFF,TGTGCCAGCACTACCAATACCGGGGAGCTGTTTTTT
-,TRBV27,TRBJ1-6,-,CASSTSLPIHSPLHF,TGTGCCAGCAGCACATCCCTCCCCATCCATTCACCCCTCCACTTT
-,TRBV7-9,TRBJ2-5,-,CASSLAEFTAETQYF,TGTGCCAGCAGCTTAGCAGAATTCACCGCGGAGACCCAGTACTTC
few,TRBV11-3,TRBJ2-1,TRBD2,CASSLMTGGNNEQFF,TGTGCCAGCAGCTTAATGACGGGAGGAAACAATGAGCAGTTCTTC
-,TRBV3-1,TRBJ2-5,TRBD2,CASSQDFRLAGGPWETQYF,TGTGCCAGCAGCCAAGATTTTCGCCTAGCGGGGGGGCCTTGGGAGACCCAGTACTTC
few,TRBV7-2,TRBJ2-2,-,CASSFGTSWTGELFF,TGTGCCAGCAGCTTCGGGACTTCCTGGACCGGGGAGCTGTTTTTT
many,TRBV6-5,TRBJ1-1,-,CASSYNQNTEAFF,TGTGCCAGCAGTTATAACCAGAACACTGAAGCTTTCTTT
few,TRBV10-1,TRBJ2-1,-,CASSERRGGEQFF,TGCGCCAGCAGTGAAAGGAGAGGGGGGGAGCAGTTCTTC
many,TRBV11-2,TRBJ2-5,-,CASSQTQRGTQYF,TGTGCCAGCAGCCAGACCCAAAGGGGGACCCAGTACTTC
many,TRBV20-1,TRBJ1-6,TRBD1,CSAVPRDRNNSPLHF,TGCAGTGCTGTCCCCCGGGACAGGAATAATTCACCCCTCCACTTT
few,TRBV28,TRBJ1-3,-,CASRHRVQAGNTIYF,TGTGCCAGCAGGCACAGGGTTCAAGCTGGAAACACCATATATTTT
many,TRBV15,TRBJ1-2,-,CATSRDQWGGYGYTF,TGTGCCACCAGCAGAGATCAATGGGGAGGCTATGGCTACACCTTC
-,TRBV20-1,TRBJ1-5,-,CSACTESNQPQHF,TGCAGTGCCTGCACAGAGAGCAATCAGCCCCAGCATTTT
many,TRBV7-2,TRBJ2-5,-,CASSLAGGVNAQETQYF,TGTGCCAGCAGCTTAGCAGGAGGGGTCAATGCCCAAGAGACCCAGTACTTC
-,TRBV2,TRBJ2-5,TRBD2,CASSAPGGVQETQYF,TGTGCCAGCAGCGCACCCGGGGGGGTCCAAGAGACCCAGTACTTC
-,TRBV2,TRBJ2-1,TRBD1,CASSQGAAVNEQFF,TGTGCCAGCAGTCAGGGGGCGGCCGTTAATGAGCAGTTCTTC
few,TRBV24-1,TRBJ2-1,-,CATSDVRNPLSEQFF,TGTGCCACCAGTGATGTTAGGAATCCTCTCTCTGAGCAGTTCTTC
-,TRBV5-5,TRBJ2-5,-,CASSLEAWGTQYF,TGTGCCAGCAGCTTGGAGGCCTGGGGGACCCAGTACTTC
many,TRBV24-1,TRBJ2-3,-,CATSLGLAQGYPDTQYF,TGTGCCACCAGTTTAGGGTTGGCGCAGGGATACCCAGATACGCAGTATTTT
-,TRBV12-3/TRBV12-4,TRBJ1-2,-,CASSPRENYGYTF,TGTGCCAGCAGTCCAAGAGAAAACTATGGCTACACCTTC
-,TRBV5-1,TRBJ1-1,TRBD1,CASSSADRLNTEAFF,TGCGCCAGCAGCTCGGCGGACAGGTTGAACACTGAAGCTTTCTTT
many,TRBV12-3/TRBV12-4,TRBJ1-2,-,CASSDRSEYYGYTF,TGTGCCAGCAGCGACAGGAGCGAATACTATGGCTACACCTTC
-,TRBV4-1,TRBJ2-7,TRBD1,CASSQVPRTGFYEQYF,TGCGCCAGCAGCCAAGTGCCCAGGACAGGGTTTTACGAGCAGTACTTC